This T cell receptor (beta chain) was sequenced for a study of blood T cell repertoires in COVID-19. Study information: The samples span acute and convalescent COVID-19 from the United States, Italy and Spain. T cells, B-cell-depleted T cells, or PBMCs supplied cDNA or gDNA.

Germline V gives CDR1 MNHNY, CDR2 SVGAGI (reference sequence). Unmatched junction bases numbered 6, after V lost 0 bases and J lost 7 bases. This CDR3 is built from 15 residues. In the original workflow: Estimation of nucleated cell counts was performed using reference gene primer amplification. Data came from immunoSEQ multiplex PCR; TCRdb stores just in-frame clones and leaves some out. Clone size and the V and J calls come from that table; the DNA yielded D and trimming. There are about 180,000 clones in the sample; over 80% occur only once, and roughly 1.5% lies in the top ten. This clone was counted between two and nine times.

This sequence was found in a woman between 45 and 60 years old with acute or convalescent COVID-19. The V gene is TRBV6-6, the J gene TRBJ1-5; 7 nucleotides line up with TRBD1. The sequencing input was peripheral blood. The CDR3 spells CASSYSGQGGQPQHF. The CDR3 DNA reads as TGTGCCAGCAGTTACTCGGGGCAGGGGGGCCAGCCCCAGCATTTT.